The clone carrying this T cell receptor (beta chain) was observed a single time. The antigen is unknown. Each of the donors was a healthy adult who was HIV-negative and had not had a recent acute infection or vaccination. Genomic DNA of unsorted samples came from roughly 90 million PBMCs. The V segment lost 4 bases and the J segment 5 bases; nucleotides outside the gene matches: 8. From germline, CDR1 is SGDLS and CDR2 YYNGEE. The CDR3 length is 14 residues. This specimen comes from a study of shared clonotypes between healthy human individuals. Clones were read by immunoSEQ multiplex PCR, and TCRdb kept only the in-frame ones, dropping some. The table shows 490,000 or so clones, with around 80% occurring only once. General study results and limits: Investigators collected only blood, and repertoires in tissues likely differ.

The chain recombines TRBV9 with TRBJ2-5; 7 bases match TRBD1. The receptor was isolated from a woman in her 40s in good health. Some clones in this sample may be carry-over from other donors' samples. What was sequenced was PBMCs. CDR3 sequence (DNA): TGTGCCAGCAGCCCCCCGACAGGGTCGGAGACCCAGTACTTC. Translated, it gives CASSPPTGSETQYF.